This TCR beta chain was profiled in a study of blood T cell repertoires in COVID-19. Study at large: Italy, Spain and the United States were the sources of the convalescent and acute COVID-19 samples.

TCRdb keeps only in-frame clones here, not all; method: immunoSEQ multiplex PCR. The sample includes some 280,000 clones, approximately 91% seen only once; the top ten take 0.94%. The V and J ends lost 6 bases and 2 bases respectively, with 17 bases between them. This CDR3 contains 15 residues. CDR1 is MDHEN and CDR2 is SYDVKM in the germline V gene. Sequences were obtained from peripheral blood. The chain recombines TRBV28 with TRBJ2-7; TRBD2 is a possible D gene (6 bases). This receptor was obtained from a woman between 40 and 50 years old who had recovered from COVID-19. The CDR3 loop reads CASSQRKRATYEQYF. CDR3 nucleotides: TGTGCCAGCAGCCAAAGGAAGCGGGCCACCTACGAGCAGTACTTC.